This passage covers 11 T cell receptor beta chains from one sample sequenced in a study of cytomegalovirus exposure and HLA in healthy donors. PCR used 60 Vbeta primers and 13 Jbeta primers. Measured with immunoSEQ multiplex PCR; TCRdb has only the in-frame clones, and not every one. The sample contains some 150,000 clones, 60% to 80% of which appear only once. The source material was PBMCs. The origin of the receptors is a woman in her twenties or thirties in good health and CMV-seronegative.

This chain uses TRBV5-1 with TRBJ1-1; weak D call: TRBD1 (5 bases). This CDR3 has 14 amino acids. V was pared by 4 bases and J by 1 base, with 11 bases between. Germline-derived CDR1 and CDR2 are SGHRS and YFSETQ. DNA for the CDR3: TGCGCCAGCAGCGTTGACAGCAGGAACACTGAAGCTTTCTTT. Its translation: CASSVDSRNTEAFF.

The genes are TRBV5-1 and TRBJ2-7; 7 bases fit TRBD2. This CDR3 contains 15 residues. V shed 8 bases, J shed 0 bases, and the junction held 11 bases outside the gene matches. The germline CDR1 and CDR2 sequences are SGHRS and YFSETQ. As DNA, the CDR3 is TGCGCCAGTAGCGTTCCTAGCGGTAGCTCCTACGAGCAGTACTTC. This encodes CASSVPSGSSYEQYF. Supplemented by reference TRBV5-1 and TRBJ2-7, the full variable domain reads KAGVTQTPRYLIKTRGQQVTLSCSPISGHRSVSWYQQTPGQGLQFLFEYFSETQRNKGNFPGRFSGRQFSNSRSEMNVSTLELGDSALYLCASSVPSGSSYEQYFGPGTRLTVT.

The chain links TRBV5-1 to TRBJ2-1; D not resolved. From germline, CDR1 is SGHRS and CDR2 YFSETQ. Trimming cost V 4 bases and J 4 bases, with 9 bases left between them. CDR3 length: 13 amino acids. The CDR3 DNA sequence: TGCGCCAGCAGCGCGAGATTATACAATGAGCAGTTCTTC. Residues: CASSARLYNEQFF.

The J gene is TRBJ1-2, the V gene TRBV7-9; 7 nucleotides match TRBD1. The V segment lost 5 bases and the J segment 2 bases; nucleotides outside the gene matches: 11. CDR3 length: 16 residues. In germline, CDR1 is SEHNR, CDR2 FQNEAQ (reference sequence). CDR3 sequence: CASSQGQMKLNYGYTF. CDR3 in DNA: TGTGCCAGCAGCCAGGGACAGATGAAACTAAACTATGGCTACACCTTC.

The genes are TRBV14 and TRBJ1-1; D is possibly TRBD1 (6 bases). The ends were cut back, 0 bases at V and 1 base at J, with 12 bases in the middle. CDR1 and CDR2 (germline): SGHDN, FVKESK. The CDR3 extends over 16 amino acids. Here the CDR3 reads CASSQDRSRGNTEAFF. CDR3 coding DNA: TGTGCCAGCAGCCAAGACCGATCCAGGGGGAACACTGAAGCTTTCTTT.

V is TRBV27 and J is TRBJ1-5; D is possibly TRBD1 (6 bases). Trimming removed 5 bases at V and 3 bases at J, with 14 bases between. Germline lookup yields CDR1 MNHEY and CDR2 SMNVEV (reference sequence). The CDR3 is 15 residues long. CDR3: CASSPKNRVNQPQHF. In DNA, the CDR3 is TGTGCCAGCAGTCCAAAAAACAGGGTCAATCAGCCCCAGCATTTT.

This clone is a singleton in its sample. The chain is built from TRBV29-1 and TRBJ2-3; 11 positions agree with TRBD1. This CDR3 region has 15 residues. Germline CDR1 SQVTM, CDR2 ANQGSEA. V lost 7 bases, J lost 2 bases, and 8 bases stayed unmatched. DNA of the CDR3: TGCAGCGCCGCGGACAGGGGGCTCGACACAGATACGCAGTATTTT. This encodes CSAADRGLDTDTQYF.

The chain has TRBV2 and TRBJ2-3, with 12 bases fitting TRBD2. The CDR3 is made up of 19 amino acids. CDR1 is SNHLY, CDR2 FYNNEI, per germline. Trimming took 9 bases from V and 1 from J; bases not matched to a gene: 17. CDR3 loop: CARRPTSGGFYRGTDTQYF. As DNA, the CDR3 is TGTGCCAGAAGACCGACTAGCGGGGGATTTTATCGGGGCACAGATACGCAGTATTTT. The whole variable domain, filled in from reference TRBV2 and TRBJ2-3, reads EPEVTQTPSHQVTQMGQEVILRCVPISNHLYFYWYRQILGQKVEFLVSFYNNEISEKSEIFDDQFSVERPDGSNFTLKIRSTKLEDSAMYFCARRPTSGGFYRGTDTQYFGPGTRLTVL.

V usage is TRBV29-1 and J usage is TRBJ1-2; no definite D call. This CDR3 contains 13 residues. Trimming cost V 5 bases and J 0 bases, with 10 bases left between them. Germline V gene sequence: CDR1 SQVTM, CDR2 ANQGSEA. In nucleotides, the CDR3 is TGCAGCGTTCGTAAACAAGCTAACTATGGCTACACCTTC. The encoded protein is CSVRKQANYGYTF.

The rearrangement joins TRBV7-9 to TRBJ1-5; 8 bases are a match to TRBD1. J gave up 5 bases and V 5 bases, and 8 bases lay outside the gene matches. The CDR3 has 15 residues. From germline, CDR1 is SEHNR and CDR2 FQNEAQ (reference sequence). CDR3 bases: TGTGCCAGCAGCAAGGACAGGGTAGGATATCAGCCCCAGCATTTT. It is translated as CASSKDRVGYQPQHF. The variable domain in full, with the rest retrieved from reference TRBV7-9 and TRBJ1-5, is DTGVSQNPRHKITKRGQNVTFRCDPISEHNRLYWYRQTLGQGPEFLTYFQNEAQLEKSRLLSDRFSAERPKGSFSTLEIQRTEQGDSAMYLCASSKDRVGYQPQHFGDGTRLSIL.

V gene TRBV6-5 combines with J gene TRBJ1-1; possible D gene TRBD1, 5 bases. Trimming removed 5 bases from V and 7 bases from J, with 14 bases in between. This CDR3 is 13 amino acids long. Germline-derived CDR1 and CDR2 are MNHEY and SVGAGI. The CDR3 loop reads CASSRDMGGEAFF. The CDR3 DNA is TGTGCCAGCAGTCGCGACATGGGGGGTGAAGCTTTCTTT.